These 18 T cell receptor beta chains came from one sample sequenced in a study of T-cell reconstitution after alpha-beta-depleted transplantation in children (dated by TCRdb to 2015 to 2016). The treatment or condition label, read with the paper, signifies: allogeneic hematopoietic cell transplantation with graft depleted of TCRalphabeta T cells and CD19 B cells. The library was generated by PCR. The data were produced on an Illumina HiSeq 2500. To normalize quantification of the TCRbeta repertoire, the TCR libraries were built with molecular barcoding that relied on unique molecular identifiers. Using fastp trimming at Q25 and MiXCR clonotype assembly, TCRdb reanalyzed the public sequencing data and kept in-frame beta chains. Every CDR3 protein is listed once, alongside the most common genes and DNA of its rows. The table for this sample lists approximately 15,000 distinct CDR3 sequences; around 12% of them were counted only once. The ten largest make up approximately 71% of the sample.

The sequenced sample was PBMCs, mostly from graft donor cells, obtained 180 days after TCRalphabeta/CD19-depleted stem cell transplant. The source of these receptors is a boy less than two years old who had a stem cell transplant for Wiskott-Aldrich syndrome, so the T cells may come from the graft donor.

Ten or more counts support this clonotype. V is TRBV18 and J is TRBJ2-1; 10 bases fit TRBD2. Germline V gene lookup returns CDR1 KGHSH and CDR2 LQKENI. The CDR3 extends over 17 amino acids. J was trimmed by 7 bases and V by 4 bases; bases with no gene match: 13. CDR3 DNA sequence: TGTGCCAGCTCACTTAGGATGGTAGCGGGAGGAGCGAATGAGCAGTTCTTC. As protein: CASSLRMVAGGANEQFF.

This clonotype showed up many times. The chain couples TRBV7-2 to TRBJ1-2; TRBD1 agrees at 10 bases. CDR1 is SGHTA and CDR2 is FQGNSA in the germline V gene. This CDR3 region has 14 residues. The V segment lost 6 bases and the J segment 8 bases; nucleotides outside the gene matches: 9. The CDR3, as DNA: TGTGCCAGCAGTCCCGACAGGGGGCGTGGAGGCTACACCTTC. Translated, it gives CASSPDRGRGGYTF. The full variable domain, rest sourced from reference TRBV7-2 and TRBJ1-2, is GAGVSQSPSNKVTEKGKDVELRCDPISGHTALYWYRQSLGQGLEFLIYFQGNSAPDKSGLPSDRFSAERTGGSVSTLTIQRTQQEDSAVYLCASSPDRGRGGYTFGSGTRLTVV.

This clonotype has only a few counts. The rearrangement joins TRBV2 to TRBJ2-7, with D perhaps TRBD1 (6 bases). This CDR3 is 13 amino acids long. The germline CDR1 and CDR2 sequences are SNHLY and FYNNEI. Trimming pared 6 bases from V and 2 bases from J, leaving 11 bases between. CDR3 nucleotide sequence: TGTGCCAGCAGGTTCAGGGGAGCCTACGAGCAGTACTTC. This encodes CASRFRGAYEQYF.

The CDR3 DNA reads TGCGCCAGCAGCAGTTCTAGCGGGAGCCCCCAAGAGACCCAGTACTTC. This translates into CASSSSSGSPQETQYF. The chain carries TRBV5-1 and TRBJ2-5, with 10 bases lining up with TRBD2. The trim removed 4 bases at V and 1 base at J, leaving 7 bases unmatched. The CDR3 consists of 16 residues. Germline-derived CDR1 and CDR2 are SGHRS and YFSETQ.

J is TRBJ2-5 and V is TRBV29-1, with 9 bases that match TRBD1. The V gene's germline CDR1 is SQVTM and CDR2 ANQGSEA. CDR3 length: 12 residues. With V trimmed by 5 bases and J by 4 bases, 2 bases remained unmatched. CDR3 sequence: CSVMTGGETQYF. For the CDR3, the DNA is TGCAGCGTTATGACAGGGGGAGAGACCCAGTACTTC.

This clonotype occurred many times. The chain recombines TRBV6-1 with TRBJ1-1; 8 positions agree with TRBD1. Germline CDR1 and CDR2: MNHNS and SASEGT. The CDR3 spans 13 residues. The J segment lost 0 bases and the V segment lost 6 bases, leaving 0 bases of the junction unmatched. CDR3 region: CASRDRVNTEAFF. In nucleotides, the CDR3 is TGTGCCAGCAGGGACAGGGTGAACACTGAAGCTTTCTTT.

This clonotype is categorized as large. A much more abundant neighbour one base away suggests this may be a read error. The chain joins TRBV24-1 to TRBJ2-6; D might be TRBD1 or TRBD2, each matching 5 bases. The CDR3 covers 17 residues. Germline CDR1 is KGHDR and CDR2 is SFDVKD. CDR3 sequence reads: CATSEGPLLSGANGLTF. In DNA, the CDR3 is TGTGCCACCAGTGAGGGACCCTTATTATCTGGGGCCAACGGCCTGACTTTC.

The chain couples TRBV4-2 to TRBJ1-2, with D possibly being TRBD1 (5 bases). Deletions cut 1 base from V and 7 bases from J, with 16 bases between. CDR3 length: 15 amino acids. In germline, CDR1 is LGHNA, CDR2 YNFKEQ. Here the CDR3 DNA reads TGTGCCAGCAGCCAAGTCGCAGGGAATTCGTTTGGCTACACCTTC. Encoded protein: CASSQVAGNSFGYTF.

This clonotype was found a few times. The V call is TRBV7-2, the J call TRBJ2-4; D gene unclear. CDR3 size: 13 residues. The germline V and J ends were trimmed by 1 base and 0 bases, with 1 base remaining between them. Germline values: CDR1 SGHTA, CDR2 FQGNSA. In DNA, the CDR3 is TGTGCCAGCAGCTTAGAAGCCAAAAACATTCAGTACTTC. Residues: CASSLEAKNIQYF.

Only a few counts were recorded for this clonotype. The chain joins TRBV20-1 to TRBJ2-4; no firm D call. CDR3 length equals 15 residues. Looked up from germline, CDR1 is DFQATT and CDR2 is SNEGSKA (reference sequence). Between the trimmed V and J ends, which lost 3 bases and 4 bases, there was a span of 16 bases. The CDR3 region is CSASGPHGFKNIQYF. CDR3 sequence (DNA): TGCAGTGCTAGTGGTCCTCACGGCTTTAAAAACATTCAGTACTTC.

The rearrangement joins TRBV6-1 to TRBJ1-4, with D possibly TRBD1 on 5 matching bases. The germline gives CDR1 MNHNS, CDR2 SASEGT. This CDR3 has 16 amino acids. The V end was cut by 6 bases, the J end by 0 bases, with 14 bases between. The CDR3 DNA reads TGTGCCAGCAGGGGGCAGCCCCCTGCAACTAATGAAAAACTGTTTTTT. Encoded protein: CASRGQPPATNEKLFF.

This clonotype appeared many times. The rearrangement links TRBV24-1 to TRBJ2-7; perhaps D is TRBD1 or TRBD2 (5 bases each). CDR1 and CDR2 from the germline V gene are KGHDR and SFDVKD. This CDR3 comprises 12 residues. The V gene lost 4 bases and the J gene lost 9 bases, with 12 bases spanning the gap. Here the CDR3 DNA reads TGTGCCACCAGTGACCCCCGGGGCTGGCAGTACTTC. Its translation: CATSDPRGWQYF.

This clonotype was seen many times. This chain joins TRBV29-1 and TRBJ2-5; D is unresolved. This CDR3 has 16 amino acids. The V end lost 0 bases, the J end lost 1 base, and 15 bases lay between the germline ends. Germline values: CDR1 SQVTM, CDR2 ANQGSEA. The CDR3 DNA sequence: TGCAGCGTTGAAGATGGGCGGAGAAGATTCCAAGAGACCCAGTACTTC. Residues: CSVEDGRRRFQETQYF.

This clonotype was seen a few times. The rearrangement uses TRBV14 and TRBJ1-3, with a possible D match to TRBD1 (6 bases). The germline V and J ends were trimmed by 4 bases and 6 bases, with 25 bases remaining between them. CDR3 length: 18 amino acids. Germline CDR1 SGHDN, CDR2 FVKESK. The CDR3 DNA reads TGTGCCAGCAGCCCGCTGGGAGGGGGACTCTGGCTGGAAAACACCATATATTTT. It yields the protein CASSPLGGGLWLENTIYF.

The J gene is TRBJ2-7, the V gene TRBV6-1, with TRBD1 matching 12 bases. CDR1 is MNHNS, CDR2 SASEGT, per germline. The CDR3 is made up of 13 amino acids. Trimming removed 9 bases from V and 2 bases from J; junction bases left unmatched: 2. Here the CDR3 reads CASGTGGAYEQYF. CDR3 bases: TGTGCCAGTGGGACAGGGGGCGCCTACGAGCAGTACTTC.

This clonotype was counted at least ten times. J is TRBJ2-7 and V is TRBV28; 7 bases map to TRBD1. The CDR3 runs 17 residues. Germline loops: CDR1 MDHEN, CDR2 SYDVKM. The junction had 13 bases not matched to a gene; V was cut back by 5 bases and J by 0 bases. The CDR3 DNA is TGTGCCAGCAGTGCGCTACCGACAGGGCTTCTCTCCTACGAGCAGTACTTC. Amino acids: CASSALPTGLLSYEQYF.

Points on this clonotype: This may be a read error: a much more frequent sequence differs by one nucleotide. The CDR3: CASSGLRWVNYGYTF. CDR3 bases: TGTGCCAGCAGCGGGCTCCGCTGGGTTAACTATGGCTACACCTTC. This sequence joins TRBV5-5 and TRBJ1-2; no reliable D call. Germline CDR1 reads SGHKS; CDR2 reads YYEKEE (reference sequence). Trimming cost V 4 bases and J 1 base, with 14 bases left between them. The CDR3 consists of 15 residues. Filled out from reference TRBV5-5 and TRBJ1-2, the complete variable domain reads DAGVTQSPTHLIKTRGQQVTLRCSPISGHKSVSWYQQVLGQGPQFIFQYYEKEERGRGNFPDRFSARQFPNYSSELNVNALLLGDSALYLCASSGLRWVNYGYTFGSGTRLTVV.

Many counts were recorded for this clonotype. V gene TRBV5-1 combines with J gene TRBJ1-2, with 7 positions matching TRBD1. There are 13 residues in the CDR3. Germline V gene data show CDR1 as SGHRS and CDR2 as YFSETQ. The V and J ends lost 3 bases and 6 bases, in that order; junction bases with no gene match: 5. The CDR3 DNA reads TGCGCCAGCAGCTCCGGGACAGACCATGGCTACACCTTC. Translation: CASSSGTDHGYTF.